Shown below are 31 T cell receptor beta chains from a single sample sequenced in a study of cytomegalovirus exposure and HLA in healthy donors. TCRdb's copy holds only in-frame clones and misses some; the assay was immunoSEQ multiplex PCR. The data show approximately 240,000 clones, 75% to 95% seen once. The specimen sequenced was PBMCs. Receptors were obtained from a woman between 18 and 29 years old in good health and CMV-seronegative.

The rearrangement joins TRBV5-6 to TRBJ1-1; TRBD1 agrees at 10 bases. The trim removed 5 bases at V and 10 bases at J, leaving 8 bases unmatched. The V gene's germline CDR1 is SGHDT and CDR2 YYEEEE. CDR3 size: 13 residues. CDR3 bases: TGTGCCAGCAGGCGGCTGGACAGGGGGAGAGCTTTCTTT. The encoded protein is CASRRLDRGRAFF. Full variable domain (rest looked up from reference TRBV5-6 and TRBJ1-1): DAGVTQSPTHLIKTRGQQVTLRCSPKSGHDTVSWYQQALGQGPQFIFQYYEEEERQRGNFPDRFSGHQFPNYSSELNVNALLLGDSALYLCASRRLDRGRAFFGQGTRLTVV.

This rearrangement joins TRBV2 to TRBJ1-5, with TRBD1 as a possible D gene (6 bases). V lost 7 bases and J lost 7, with 11 bases in between. This CDR3 has 12 residues. Per the germline V gene, CDR1 is SNHLY and CDR2 is FYNNEI. This CDR3 is CASTQGYQPQHF. The CDR3 bases are TGTGCCAGCACGCAGGGGTACCAGCCCCAGCATTTT.

The rearrangement uses TRBV5-6 and TRBJ1-3; 7 nucleotides line up with TRBD1. Germline V lookup: CDR1 SGHDT, CDR2 YYEEEE. J was trimmed by 2 bases and V by 5 bases; bases with no gene match: 4. The CDR3 spans 14 residues. This chain's CDR3 is CASSADRAGNTIYF. CDR3 coding DNA: TGTGCCAGCAGTGCAGACAGGGCTGGAAACACCATATATTTT.

This clone was counted once. The chain employs TRBV6-1 and TRBJ1-5; 9 positions agree with TRBD1. Germline V gene sequence: CDR1 MNHNS, CDR2 SASEGT. CDR3 length: 16 residues. V lost 0 bases to trimming and J lost 4 bases; unmatched junction nucleotides: 4. CDR3 residues: CASSEALGTGNQPQHF. CDR3 DNA: TGTGCCAGCAGTGAAGCGCTTGGGACAGGGAATCAGCCCCAGCATTTT.

The chain joins TRBV2 to TRBJ1-4, with D possibly matching TRBD1 (5 bases). This CDR3 has 17 amino acids. Germline CDR1 SNHLY, CDR2 FYNNEI. V was clipped by 7 bases and J by 1 base, with 19 bases between them. The CDR3 loop reads CASNGGGGGRTNEKLFF. The CDR3 nucleotides are TGTGCCAGCAATGGGGGGGGAGGTGGGCGAACTAATGAAAAACTGTTTTTT.

The CDR3 sequence: CASREQRSYGYTF. As DNA, the CDR3 is TGTGCCAGTAGGGAACAGCGGTCATATGGCTACACCTTC. This sequence joins TRBV19 and TRBJ1-2; unclear D gene. Trimming took off 6 bases at V and 5 bases at J, with 13 bases between the two ends. The CDR3 has 13 residues. Germline assignment: CDR1 LNHDA and CDR2 SQIVND (reference sequence). The full variable domain, completed using reference TRBV19 and TRBJ1-2, is DGGITQSPKYLFRKEGQNVTLSCEQNLNHDAMYWYRQDPGQGLRLIYYSQIVNDFQKGDIAEGYSVSREKKESFPLTVTSAQKNPTAFYLCASREQRSYGYTFGSGTRLTVV.

This clone was counted only a few times. The genes are TRBV19 and TRBJ1-5, with D hard to call. V lost 4 bases, J lost 9 bases, and 10 bases lay in between. Germline V gene data show CDR1 as LNHDA and CDR2 as SQIVND (reference sequence). The CDR3 contains 12 residues. CDR3 sequence reads: CASSTPSGPQHF. The CDR3 DNA reads as TGTGCCAGTAGTACCCCCAGCGGGCCCCAGCATTTT.

The chain joins TRBV11-2 to TRBJ2-7, with TRBD2 matching 7 bases. V was clipped by 2 bases and J by 5 bases; unmatched bases: 9. This CDR3 comprises 15 residues. CDR1 and CDR2 from the germline V gene are SGHAT and FQNNGV. The CDR3 nucleotides read TGTGCCAGCAGCTTATTTGGCGGGAGTCGGGACGAGCAGTACTTC. This translates into CASSLFGGSRDEQYF. Using reference TRBV11-2 and TRBJ2-7 for the parts outside the CDR3, the full variable domain is EAGVAQSPRYKIIEKRQSVAFWCNPISGHATLYWYQQILGQGPKLLIQFQNNGVVDDSQLPKDRFSAERLKGVDSTLKIQPAKLEDSAVYLCASSLFGGSRDEQYFGPGTRLTVT.

The chain has TRBV19 and TRBJ1-1, with 8 bases fitting TRBD1. Per germline, CDR1 LNHDA and CDR2 SQIVND (reference sequence). The V and J ends lost 3 bases and 2 bases, in that order; junction bases with no gene match: 2. The CDR3 extends over 14 amino acids. The CDR3 coding sequence is TGTGCCAGTAGTATGCAGGGGGCCAACACTGAAGCTTTCTTT. Amino acid sequence: CASSMQGANTEAFF.

This clone was detected only once. The CDR3 DNA follows: TGTGCCAGTAGTGATCCGGGAGGCGGGAGGAAGGATGAGCAGTTCTTC. It translates to CASSDPGGGRKDEQFF. The chain combines TRBV19 with TRBJ2-1, with 8 bases that match TRBD2. Trimming at V came to 5 bases and at J to 8 bases, leaving 14 bases not matched to a gene. CDR3 length equals 16 residues. Germline V lookup: CDR1 LNHDA, CDR2 SQIVND (reference sequence). The full variable domain, rest sourced from reference TRBV19 and TRBJ2-1, is DGGITQSPKYLFRKEGQNVTLSCEQNLNHDAMYWYRQDPGQGLRLIYYSQIVNDFQKGDIAEGYSVSREKKESFPLTVTSAQKNPTAFYLCASSDPGGGRKDEQFFGPGTRLTVL.

This chain links TRBV6-4 with TRBJ2-3, with TRBD2 matching 14 bases. This CDR3 is 18 amino acids long. V shed 3 bases, J shed 4 bases, and the junction held 9 bases outside the gene matches. CDR1 MRHNA and CDR2 SNTAGT come from the germline V gene. For the CDR3, the DNA is TGTGCCAGCAGTGAGAGACTAGCGGGAGGGCCGAGCGCAGATACGCAGTATTTT. This sequence encodes CASSERLAGGPSADTQYF.

The chain has TRBV10-3 and TRBJ1-2, with D possibly matching TRBD1 (6 bases). This CDR3 has 13 amino acids. V dropped 10 bases and J dropped 10 bases, with 22 bases sitting between them. Germline V lookup: CDR1 ENHRY, CDR2 SYGVKD. The CDR3 spells CATKTYIRGDYTF. The CDR3 coding sequence is TGTGCCACCAAGACCTACATCAGGGGCGACTACACCTTC.

The chain links TRBV10-2 to TRBJ2-7; the match to TRBD2 covers 8 bases. This CDR3 is built from 14 residues. The V gene end was trimmed by 8 bases and the J gene end by 5 bases; junction bases not matched to a gene: 11. Germline lookup yields CDR1 WSHSY and CDR2 SAAADI. The CDR3 loop reads CASSGGGSDDEQYF. CDR3 nucleotides: TGCGCCAGCTCCGGGGGGGGTAGTGACGACGAGCAGTACTTC.

The chain has TRBV11-2 and TRBJ1-2, with 8 bases matching TRBD1. This CDR3 contains 15 residues. The J segment lost 4 bases and the V segment lost 5 bases, leaving 9 bases of the junction unmatched. CDR1 and CDR2 from the germline V gene are SGHAT and FQNNGV. The chain's CDR3 is CASSPPQDRAYGYTF. CDR3 bases: TGTGCCAGCAGCCCCCCCCAGGACAGGGCCTATGGCTACACCTTC.

This clone was counted once. The chain couples TRBV2 to TRBJ2-2, with 10 bases fitting TRBD2. The junction had 9 bases not matched to a gene; V was cut back by 11 bases and J by 6 bases. There are 14 residues in the CDR3. CDR1 SNHLY and CDR2 FYNNEI come from the germline V gene. The DNA for the CDR3 is TGTGCCTCCCTAGCGGGAGTTGTATCCGGGGAGCTGTTTTTT. Translation gives CASLAGVVSGELFF. Complete variable domain (other parts from reference TRBV2 and TRBJ2-2): EPEVTQTPSHQVTQMGQEVILRCVPISNHLYFYWYRQILGQKVEFLVSFYNNEISEKSEIFDDQFSVERPDGSNFTLKIRSTKLEDSAMYFCASLAGVVSGELFFGEGSRLTVL.

This chain connects TRBV7-6 to TRBJ2-1; TRBD1 is a possible D gene (5 bases). The germline CDR1 and CDR2 sequences are SGHVS and FNYEAQ. Deletions cut 5 bases from V and 4 bases from J, with 12 bases between. The CDR3 loop spans 14 amino acids. The chain's CDR3 is CASSLNQGYNEQFF. CDR3 bases: TGTGCCAGCAGCCTAAACCAGGGTTACAATGAGCAGTTCTTC.

The genes are TRBV10-1 and TRBJ1-1; TRBD1 aligns across 7 bases. V was pared by 6 bases and J by 1 base, with 14 bases of the junction left unmatched. Germline loops: CDR1 WNHNN, CDR2 SYGVQD (reference sequence). The CDR3 extends over 17 amino acids. The CDR3 region has the DNA TGCGCCAGCAGAGACAGGGAAGAAAGGGCGAGGAACACTGAAGCTTTCTTT. Its translation is CASRDREERARNTEAFF.

This chain joins TRBV5-1 and TRBJ2-7; a weak D match, TRBD1 (6 bases). The V end was cut by 4 bases, the J end by 6 bases, with 11 bases between. Germline CDR1 is SGHRS and CDR2 is YFSETQ. CDR3 length equals 12 residues. The CDR3 region is CASSEGHVEQYF. The CDR3 bases are TGCGCCAGCAGCGAGGGACACGTCGAGCAGTACTTC.

This clone appeared once. The chain carries TRBV14 and TRBJ2-1; TRBD2 aligns across 10 bases. The CDR3 is 16 residues long. Germline V gene lookup returns CDR1 SGHDN and CDR2 FVKESK. With V trimmed by 0 bases and J by 5 bases, 4 bases remained unmatched. The CDR3, as DNA: TGTGCCAGCAGCCAAGAGCTAGCGGGAGACGACAATGAGCAGTTCTTC. Encoded protein: CASSQELAGDDNEQFF.

This clone was observed once. The V call is TRBV18, the J call TRBJ2-1; 7 positions match TRBD1. J lost 7 bases, V lost 4 bases, and 13 bases had no gene match. The V gene's germline CDR1 is KGHSH and CDR2 LQKENI. The CDR3 is 16 amino acids. The CDR3 protein is CASSLTTGVGRNEQFF. The CDR3 DNA reads as TGTGCCAGCTCACTGACAACAGGGGTAGGAAGGAATGAGCAGTTCTTC.

The chain employs TRBV2 and TRBJ2-4, with TRBD2 identical over 9 bases. In germline, CDR1 is SNHLY, CDR2 FYNNEI. V lost 2 bases, J lost 5 bases, and 10 bases stayed unmatched. The length of the CDR3 is 17 residues. Here the CDR3 DNA reads TGTGCCAGCAGTGAATACGGGACTAGCTTTTTCCAAAACATTCAGTACTTC. This gives the protein CASSEYGTSFFQNIQYF.

This chain connects TRBV5-4 to TRBJ2-1; D call uncertain. Germline V gives CDR1 SGHNT, CDR2 YYREEE (reference sequence). The CDR3 covers 14 residues. Trimming shortened V by 0 bases and J by 8 bases, and 12 bases separated the two germline ends. The CDR3 is CASSLVSVEDEQFF. The CDR3, as DNA: TGTGCCAGCAGCTTGGTATCGGTAGAGGATGAGCAGTTCTTC.

The table lists this clone with a few counts. This chain uses TRBV15 with TRBJ1-1; D remains ambiguous. The CDR3 contains 12 residues. Trimming pared 4 bases from V and 6 bases from J, leaving 9 bases between. Germline loops: CDR1 LNHNV, CDR2 YYDKDF (reference sequence). The CDR3 DNA reads as TGTGCCACCAGCATCCGGAGGGCTGAAGCTTTCTTT. Protein product: CATSIRRAEAFF.

This chain links TRBV10-3 with TRBJ2-1; 13 positions match TRBD2. Per germline, CDR1 ENHRY and CDR2 SYGVKD. This CDR3 is built from 17 residues. V was pared by 10 bases and J by 1 base, with 10 bases of the junction left unmatched. CDR3: CASGGLAGEGSYNEQFF. In DNA form, the CDR3 reads TGTGCCAGCGGAGGACTAGCGGGAGAGGGTTCCTACAATGAGCAGTTCTTC.

V usage is TRBV5-6 and J usage is TRBJ2-3; 9 positions match TRBD2. The CDR3 is 16 residues long. CDR1 SGHDT and CDR2 YYEEEE come from the germline V gene. V gave up 1 base and J gave up 3 bases; unmatched junction bases: 6. As DNA, the CDR3 is TGTGCCAGCAGCTTGTATAGACTAGCGGTGACAGATACGCAGTATTTT. This sequence encodes CASSLYRLAVTDTQYF.

CDR3 in DNA: TGTGCCAGCTGTGACGGGTACAGCAATCAGCCCCAGCATTTT. As protein: CASCDGYSNQPQHF. V usage is TRBV19 and J usage is TRBJ1-5; D gene ambiguous. CDR1 and CDR2 (germline): LNHDA, SQIVND (reference sequence). V was cut by 9 bases and J by 1 base, with 13 bases left in between. The CDR3 has 14 amino acids.

This clone was recorded once. CDR3 in DNA: TGTGCCAGCAGCTGGAGGGTGGGGGGCACTGAAGCTTTCTTT. Translating it yields CASSWRVGGTEAFF. The chain links TRBV5-6 to TRBJ1-1; weak D call: TRBD1 (5 bases). Germline V gene lookup returns CDR1 SGHDT and CDR2 YYEEEE. The CDR3 spans 14 residues. V lost 3 bases and J lost 4, with 13 bases in between.

V and J are TRBV29-1 and TRBJ1-1; D ambiguous. The V gene's germline CDR1 is SQVTM and CDR2 ANQGSEA. This CDR3 contains 13 residues. Deletions cut 4 bases from V and 4 bases from J, with 13 bases between. CDR3 sequence reads: CSVGGGGLTEAFF. The CDR3 bases are TGCAGCGTTGGGGGTGGAGGGCTCACTGAAGCTTTCTTT.

The chain uses TRBV7-3 and TRBJ2-1; 12 positions match TRBD1. The CDR3 extends over 15 amino acids. CDR1 SGHTA and CDR2 FQGTGA come from the germline V gene. Losses at the gene ends were 2 bases for V and 7 bases for J; bases not matched to a gene: 3. The CDR3 DNA reads as TGTGCCAGCAGCTTAGGGACAGGGGGCCCGAATGAGCAGTTCTTC. Its translation is CASSLGTGGPNEQFF.

In its sample, this clone was seen a few times. The chain uses TRBV27 and TRBJ2-7, with D possibly matching TRBD1 (6 bases). Germline-derived CDR1 and CDR2 are MNHEY and SMNVEV (reference sequence). V was clipped by 5 bases and J by 1 base, with 9 bases between them. CDR3 length: 13 amino acids. The CDR3 loop reads CASSNRESYEQYF. The CDR3 region has the DNA TGTGCCAGCAGTAACAGGGAGTCCTACGAGCAGTACTTC.

The rearrangement uses TRBV5-1 and TRBJ1-1; possibly TRBD1 for D (5 bases). V gave up 3 bases and J gave up 3 bases, with 12 bases separating them. Germline V gene data show CDR1 as SGHRS and CDR2 as YFSETQ. The CDR3 totals 14 residues. As DNA, the CDR3 is TGCGCCAGCAGCTGGGGCCAGTGGGACACTGAAGCTTTCTTT. This encodes CASSWGQWDTEAFF.